Listed below are T cell receptor beta chains from one sample, sequenced in a study of blood T cell repertoires in COVID-19. Measured with immunoSEQ multiplex PCR; TCRdb has only the in-frame clones, and not every one. The sample lists some 150,000 clones; roughly 80% were seen once. Sequencing was carried out using peripheral blood. The receptor set was obtained from a human donor in a cohort sampled during active COVID-19. CDR3s include the opening cysteine and the closing phenylalanine or tryptophan. The order of the fields is J gene, V gene, clone size, D gene, CDR3 DNA, CDR3 protein. A D gene is named only where the DNA matches it firmly. Size is omitted from some rows. Given values are once, few, many or a class for expanded clones.

TRBJ1-4,TRBV19,-,-,TGTGCCAGTAGTATTTACGGAGGGACTCCGTGGAATGAAAAACTGTTTTTT,CASSIYGGTPWNEKLFF
TRBJ2-1,TRBV5-1,-,-,TGCGCCAGCACCCTGGCGGCCACGGTCGCCTACAATGAGCAGTTCTTC,CASTLAATVAYNEQFF
TRBJ2-7,TRBV9,-,-,TGTGCCAGCAGCGTCGCCCCACAGGGATACGAGCAGTACTTC,CASSVAPQGYEQYF
TRBJ2-7,TRBV5-4,-,TRBD1,TGTGCCAGCAGCTTGAAGGGGGCGAACGAGCAGTACTTC,CASSLKGANEQYF
TRBJ1-2,TRBV29-1,-,-,TGCAGCGTTGATCCAGGACAGCTTTATGGCTACACCTTC,CSVDPGQLYGYTF
TRBJ2-7,TRBV27,-,-,TGTGCCAGCAGCCTTATAGTGGGAGCCTACGAGCAGTACTTC,CASSLIVGAYEQYF
TRBJ1-4,TRBV30,once,TRBD1,TGTGCCTGGAGTCCCGGACAGGGGGCAGGGGAAAAACTGTTTTTT,CAWSPGQGAGEKLFF
TRBJ2-3,TRBV5-8,-,TRBD2,TGTGCCAGCAGCTTGGTCCTAGCGGGGGCCGCAAGCACAGATACGCAGTATTTT,CASSLVLAGAASTDTQYF
TRBJ2-7,TRBV25-1,-,-,TGTGCCAGCACCCAGACGGGTGGAGGGGGCCCCTACGAGCAGTACTTC,CASTQTGGGGPYEQYF
TRBJ2-7,TRBV15,-,TRBD1,TGTGCCACCAGCAGGGGGCCGGGACAGGGGTTCTACGAGCAGTACTTC,CATSRGPGQGFYEQYF
TRBJ1-5,TRBV7-2,few,-,TGTGCCAGCAGCTTCCAAAATCAGCCCCAGCATTTT,CASSFQNQPQHF
TRBJ1-1,TRBV4-3,once,TRBD1,TGCGCCAGCAGCCAAGAGTGGACAGGGTTGAGGAACACTGAAGCTTTCTTT,CASSQEWTGLRNTEAFF
TRBJ1-2,TRBV5-4,-,TRBD1,TGTGCCAGCAGCCGGACGGGACAGGAGGGCGGCTACACCTTC,CASSRTGQEGGYTF
TRBJ2-3,TRBV7-2,-,-,TGTGCCAGCAGCTATCAGATCACAGATACGCAGTATTTT,CASSYQITDTQYF
TRBJ1-1,TRBV2,-,TRBD1,TGTGCCAGCAGGCACAGGGGATTGAACACTGAAGCTTTCTTT,CASRHRGLNTEAFF
TRBJ1-2,TRBV30,-,TRBD1,TGTGCCTGGAGTGAGACAGGGTGGTCCGTTTTTTATGGCTACACCTTC,CAWSETGWSVFYGYTF
TRBJ1-5,TRBV19,-,-,TGTGCCAGTAGTATTGGCAGGGGAGATCAGCCCCAGCATTTT,CASSIGRGDQPQHF
TRBJ2-3,TRBV4-1,few,-,TGCGCCAGCAGCCCGGGGGATACGCAGTATTTT,CASSPGDTQYF
TRBJ2-1,TRBV5-5,-,TRBD1,TGTGCCAGCAGCCCCGGGACAGGGAGCTTCTACAATGAGCAGTTCTTC,CASSPGTGSFYNEQFF
TRBJ1-5,TRBV5-1,-,-,TGCGCCAGCAGCGTAGGTACAGGGCCCAAGACCCAGCATTTT,CASSVGTGPKTQHF
TRBJ1-2,TRBV3-1/TRBV3-2,-,-,TGTGCCAGCAGCCAAGAGGACGAGGGCCGCTATGGCTACACCTTC,CASSQEDEGRYGYTF
TRBJ2-5,TRBV7-2,-,TRBD2,TGTGCCAGCAGCTTAGGGGCTAGCGGGGGACAAGAGACCCAGTACTTC,CASSLGASGGQETQYF
TRBJ2-1,TRBV19,once,TRBD2,TGTGCCAGTAGCAGGGAGGTGGCTAGCGGATTATACAATGAGCAGTTCTTC,CASSREVASGLYNEQFF
TRBJ2-3,TRBV28,-,TRBD2,TGTGCCAGCAGCCTTAGCGGGGAGGCAGATACGCAGTATTTT,CASSLSGEADTQYF